Listed here are 22 T cell receptor beta chains from one sample, sequenced in a study of Ad26.COV2.S vaccination and SARS-CoV-2 variants. Treatment in this sample: approximately 18 received Ad26.COV2.S at low or high dose, single or two shots; roughly five received placebo; per-sample allocation not given. Day 63 following the first vaccine or placebo injection was when the samples were taken. Using immunoSEQ multiplex PCR, the repertoire was profiled, and TCRdb retains in-frame clones only, with some absent. The sample carries about 380,000 clones, roughly 85% recorded once. The material sequenced was peripheral blood, taken in a trial of Ad26.COV2.S vaccine versus placebo. Receptors were obtained from a person aged 18-60 years who received the Ad26.COV2.S COVID-19 vaccine or a placebo.

V gene TRBV7-2 combines with J gene TRBJ1-5, with a weak D call TRBD1 (5 bases). CDR1 and CDR2 (germline): SGHTA, FQGNSA. The CDR3 totals 13 residues. V was clipped by 2 bases and J by 7 bases, with 9 bases between them. Here the CDR3 DNA reads TGTGCCAGCAGCTTACGAGGGGAACAGCCCCAGCATTTT. It is translated as CASSLRGEQPQHF.

The chain carries TRBV11-3 and TRBJ2-7; tentatively, D is TRBD2 (6 bases). Trimming left V 10 bases short and J 3 bases short, with 19 bases between. The CDR3 runs 14 residues. The germline CDR1 and CDR2 sequences are SGHNT and YENEEA. CDR3 nucleotides: TGTGCCACCCGCGCGGGACCCGAAGTCTACGAGCAGTACTTC. Its translation is CATRAGPEVYEQYF.

The rearrangement uses TRBV2 and TRBJ2-7, with 11 bases fitting TRBD2. The CDR3 has 17 residues. Germline V CDR1 and CDR2: SNHLY, FYNNEI. J was trimmed by 0 bases and V by 7 bases; bases with no gene match: 11. This CDR3 is CASKSWLAGGYSYEQYF. CDR3 bases: TGTGCCAGCAAATCTTGGCTAGCGGGGGGCTACTCCTACGAGCAGTACTTC. The full variable domain, with the rest looked up from reference TRBV2 and TRBJ2-7, is EPEVTQTPSHQVTQMGQEVILRCVPISNHLYFYWYRQILGQKVEFLVSFYNNEISEKSEIFDDQFSVERPDGSNFTLKIRSTKLEDSAMYFCASKSWLAGGYSYEQYFGPGTRLTVT.

J is TRBJ2-1 and V is TRBV18; 9 positions agree with TRBD1. The germline CDR1 and CDR2 sequences are KGHSH and LQKENI. V shed 3 bases and J 3 bases; nucleotides not matched to a gene: 18. The CDR3 is 20 amino acids. For the CDR3, the DNA is TGTGCCAGCTCACCCCTTCCCGGGACAGGGAGCCTCGATAACTACAATGAGCAGTTCTTC. Protein product: CASSPLPGTGSLDNYNEQFF. The whole variable domain, filled in from reference TRBV18 and TRBJ2-1, reads NAGVMQNPRHLVRRRGQEARLRCSPMKGHSHVYWYRQLPEEGLKFMVYLQKENIIDESGMPKERFSAEFPKEGPSILRIQQVVRGDSAAYFCASSPLPGTGSLDNYNEQFFGPGTRLTVL.

The chain uses TRBV5-4 and TRBJ1-4; D is ambiguous. This CDR3 spans 12 amino acids. Trimming removed 7 bases at V and 3 bases at J, with 7 bases between. Germline CDR1 SGHNT, CDR2 YYREEE (reference sequence). This CDR3 is CASGRPNEKLFF. CDR3 in DNA: TGTGCCAGCGGACGACCTAATGAAAAACTGTTTTTT.

This clone was recorded only once. The chain is built from TRBV5-1 and TRBJ2-5; D gene ambiguous. Trimming took off 4 bases at V and 2 bases at J, with 6 bases between the two ends. In germline, CDR1 is SGHRS, CDR2 YFSETQ. This CDR3 comprises 12 residues. DNA for the CDR3: TGCGCCAGCAGCGAGGATCAAGAGACCCAGTACTTC. Encoded protein: CASSEDQETQYF. Together with reference TRBV5-1 and TRBJ2-5, the CDR3 gives the full variable domain: KAGVTQTPRYLIKTRGQQVTLSCSPISGHRSVSWYQQTPGQGLQFLFEYFSETQRNKGNFPGRFSGRQFSNSRSEMNVSTLELGDSALYLCASSEDQETQYFGPGTRLLVL.

J is TRBJ2-4 and V is TRBV6-2 or TRBV6-3, with D possibly TRBD2 on 5 matching bases. This CDR3 has 16 amino acids. V gave up 0 bases and J gave up 1 base, with 10 bases separating them. Per germline, CDR1 MNHEY and CDR2 SVGEGT. In nucleotides, the CDR3 is TGTGCCAGCAGTTACTCGAGATCGGGGGCCAAAAACATTCAGTACTTC. Translating gives CASSYSRSGAKNIQYF.

The DNA of the CDR3 is TGTGCCCTTAAAGCGGGGGCCGGTTATGGGACCCAGTACTTC. Protein: CALKAGAGYGTQYF. The rearrangement uses TRBV6-5 and TRBJ2-5; 8 nucleotides line up with TRBD2. This CDR3 has 14 residues. The germline CDR1 and CDR2 sequences are MNHEY and SVGAGI. Trimming at V came to 11 bases and at J to 7 bases, leaving 15 bases not matched to a gene.

The CDR3 spells CATTSIIGQAGPGELFF. In nucleotides, the CDR3 is TGTGCCACCACGTCAATAATTGGACAGGCGGGGCCCGGGGAGCTGTTTTTT. The chain combines TRBV19 with TRBJ2-2; D might be TRBD1 (7 bases). V lost 10 bases to trimming and J lost 6 bases, with 27 bases between them. Germline CDR1 is LNHDA and CDR2 is SQIVND (reference sequence). CDR3 size: 17 residues.

The V gene is TRBV30, the J gene TRBJ2-7; maybe TRBD2 (5 bases). This CDR3 contains 13 residues. V was clipped by 2 bases and J by 3 bases, with 11 bases between them. Germline CDR1 is GTSNPN and CDR2 is SVGIG (reference sequence). The CDR3 sequence is CAWSRGLDYEQYF. Written as DNA, the CDR3 is TGTGCCTGGAGTCGAGGACTGGACTACGAGCAGTACTTC.

The genes are TRBV7-9 and TRBJ2-7; 13 bases align to TRBD2. This CDR3 region has 16 residues. The germline V gene has CDR1 SEHNR and CDR2 FQNEAQ (reference sequence). V was clipped by 6 bases and J by 2 bases; unmatched bases: 7. The CDR3: CASSSATSGGPYEQYF. In DNA form, the CDR3 reads TGTGCCAGCAGTTCCGCGACTAGCGGGGGGCCCTACGAGCAGTACTTC.

The chain recombines TRBV29-1 with TRBJ1-5, with D tentatively TRBD1 (5 bases). Between the trimmed V and J ends, which lost 7 bases and 3 bases, there was a span of 10 bases. Germline values: CDR1 SQVTM, CDR2 ANQGSEA. The CDR3 spans 12 residues. This CDR3 reads CSAQGHNQPQHF. Written as DNA, the CDR3 is TGCAGCGCGCAGGGTCACAATCAGCCCCAGCATTTT.

This sequence joins TRBV18 and TRBJ2-7; 7 bases are shared with TRBD1. The CDR3 spans 16 residues. Germline trimming cut 3 bases from V and 5 bases from J; bases unmatched to any gene: 13. The germline CDR1 and CDR2 sequences are KGHSH and LQKENI. Here the CDR3 DNA reads TGTGCCAGCTCACCCATAGGACCAGGGGGAACCCACGAGCAGTACTTC. As protein: CASSPIGPGGTHEQYF. The full variable domain, in which reference TRBV18 and TRBJ2-7 provide the parts outside the CDR3, is NAGVMQNPRHLVRRRGQEARLRCSPMKGHSHVYWYRQLPEEGLKFMVYLQKENIIDESGMPKERFSAEFPKEGPSILRIQQVVRGDSAAYFCASSPIGPGGTHEQYFGPGTRLTVT.

This clone has only one observation. The chain joins TRBV5-1 to TRBJ1-1; the D gene is possibly TRBD1 (6 bases). The CDR3 is made up of 15 amino acids. Germline V gives CDR1 SGHRS, CDR2 YFSETQ. Trimming shortened V by 4 bases and J by 0 bases, and 13 bases separated the two germline ends. CDR3: CASSLPGQMNTEAFF. The CDR3 DNA reads as TGCGCCAGCAGCCTGCCAGGACAGATGAACACTGAAGCTTTCTTT.

This clone was counted a single time. The V call is TRBV11-2, the J call TRBJ2-5, with no clear D. Germline V gene data show CDR1 as SGHAT and CDR2 as FQNNGV. The CDR3 is 12 amino acids. V was trimmed by 5 bases and J by 2 bases, leaving 6 bases between them. Here the CDR3 DNA reads TGTGCCAGCAGCGACCTTCAAGAGACCCAGTACTTC. Translation gives CASSDLQETQYF.

V gene TRBV6-6 combines with J gene TRBJ1-5, with D tentatively TRBD1 (5 bases). Germline CDR1 is MNHNY and CDR2 is SVGAGI (reference sequence). This CDR3 comprises 16 residues. V lost 1 base to trimming and J lost 0 bases, with 10 bases between them. CDR3 loop: CASSYLGVSSNQPQHF. The CDR3 DNA reads TGTGCCAGCAGTTACTTAGGGGTTTCTAGCAATCAGCCCCAGCATTTT.

The sample holds one count of this clone. The rearrangement links TRBV10-3 to TRBJ1-5; D is perhaps TRBD1 (6 bases). The germline V and J ends were trimmed by 2 bases and 6 bases, with 11 bases remaining between them. CDR1 is ENHRY and CDR2 is SYGVKD in the germline V gene. CDR3 size: 14 residues. CDR3 residues: CAISEGGPGQPQHF. The CDR3 nucleotides are TGTGCCATCAGTGAGGGGGGGCCAGGTCAGCCCCAGCATTTT.

To note about this clone: A read error may account for a junction end that differs from germline. The chain recombines TRBV7-2 with TRBJ2-3, with 8 bases identical to TRBD2. The CDR3 has 19 amino acids. Looked up from germline, CDR1 is SGHTA and CDR2 is FQGNSA. The CDR3 DNA reads as TGTGTCAGCAGCTTAGACCGGCGGGGGGATTTATACATAACAGATACGCAGTATTTT. Translating it yields CVSSLDRRGDLYITDTQYF.

The V and J genes are TRBV9 and TRBJ2-2; D is uncertain. CDR3 size: 12 residues. Germline loops: CDR1 SGDLS, CDR2 YYNGEE. The V end was cut by 5 bases, the J end by 4 bases, with 6 bases between. The CDR3 DNA sequence: TGTGCCAGCAGTTCCAGCACCGGGGAGCTGTTTTTT. Protein product: CASSSSTGELFF.

This chain joins TRBV3-1 (or the pseudogene TRBV3-2) and TRBJ1-2; 10 positions agree with TRBD1. The CDR3 runs 15 residues. Per germline, CDR1 LGHDT and CDR2 YNNKEL (reference sequence). After removal of 4 bases from V and 6 bases from J, the junction contained 8 bases not matched to a gene. The CDR3 sequence: CASSPLTGGADGYTF. The CDR3, as DNA: TGTGCCAGCAGCCCTTTGACAGGGGGCGCCGATGGCTACACCTTC.

The genes are TRBV6-2 or TRBV6-3 and TRBJ2-3, with D possibly called TRBD1 or TRBD2 (5 bases each). V was clipped by 3 bases and J by 4 bases, with 14 bases between them. This CDR3 has 15 residues. Germline V gene lookup returns CDR1 MNHEY and CDR2 SVGEGT. The CDR3 bases are TGTGCCAGCAGTTATAGGGGCAGGGACCCAGATACGCAGTATTTT. Translating gives CASSYRGRDPDTQYF.

V usage is TRBV7-9 and J usage is TRBJ2-7; D is undetermined. Per germline, CDR1 SEHNR and CDR2 FQNEAQ (reference sequence). This CDR3 spans 15 amino acids. Trimming pared 4 bases from V and 0 bases from J, leaving 13 bases between. CDR3: CASSSWRVSSYEQYF. The CDR3 bases are TGTGCCAGCAGCTCCTGGCGCGTGAGCTCCTACGAGCAGTACTTC.